Each of the 26 T cell receptor beta chains below was sequenced from the same sample in a study of regulatory T cells in long-lasting Graves disease (dated by TCRdb to the early 2020s). This specimen's time point label, per the study, means: persistent/refractory GD, antithyroid drugs over 5 years with positive TRAb. RNA was extracted from PBMCs in TRIzol for both TCR sequencing and RNA sequencing. The library relied on multiplex PCR. The sequencing machine was an Illumina HiSeq 4000. iRepertoire HTBI primers and Arm-PCR amplification of CDR3 regions were used to construct TCR beta libraries. The raw public data were reprocessed by TCRdb itself: fastp quality trimming at Q25, MiXCR clonotype calling, in-frame beta chains only. CDR3 protein sequences are deduplicated, and each keeps its most common genes and DNA. In this sample the table shows a few hundred thousand distinct CDR3 sequences, approximately 20% of which occur a single time. Of the sample, around three fifths is held by the ten largest clones.

The starting material was peripheral blood mononuclear cells (PBMCs), obtained when the disease was refractory, from a patient treated with antithyroid drugs. The source of these receptors is a female donor with Graves disease.

The V and J genes are TRBV10-3 and TRBJ2-5, with D perhaps TRBD2 (5 bases). Trimming stripped 7 bases from V and 4 bases from J, with 16 bases between. This CDR3 is 14 amino acids long. In germline, CDR1 is ENHRY, CDR2 SYGVKD. This CDR3 reads CAIKDAGRGETQYF. CDR3 nucleotide sequence: TGTGCCATCAAGGACGCGGGTAGAGGAGAGACCCAGTACTTC.

This clonotype turned up a few times. This chain joins TRBV3-1 and TRBJ2-2; weak D call: TRBD2 (6 bases). CDR3 size: 16 residues. The V and J ends lost 0 bases and 7 bases respectively, with 15 bases between them. CDR1 and CDR2 (germline): LGHDT, YNNKEL (reference sequence). As DNA, the CDR3 is TGTGCCAGCAGCCAAGAAGGAGGGGTTCGGATCGGGGAGCTGTTTTTT. Protein: CASSQEGGVRIGELFF. The complete variable domain, with remaining parts taken from reference TRBV3-1 and TRBJ2-2, reads DTAVSQTPKYLVTQMGNDKSIKCEQNLGHDTMYWYKQDSKKFLKIMFSYNNKELIINETVPNRFSPKSPDKAHLNLHINSLELGDSAVYFCASSQEGGVRIGELFFGEGSRLTVL.

In its sample, this clonotype was seen many times. In DNA form, the CDR3 reads TGTGCCAGCAGTTCTCGACAGGGGCCGTACTTC. It is translated as CASSSRQGPYF. The chain joins TRBV28 to TRBJ2-7; 8 nucleotides align to TRBD1. The CDR3 covers 11 residues. CDR1 and CDR2 from the germline V gene are MDHEN and SYDVKM. With V trimmed by 4 bases and J by 12 bases, 5 bases remained unmatched.

This clonotype was observed many times. V and J are TRBV7-2 and TRBJ1-2; D may be TRBD1 (5 bases). Germline assignment: CDR1 SGHTA and CDR2 FQGNSA. This CDR3 is built from 16 residues. Deletions cut 2 bases from V and 6 bases from J, with 19 bases between. CDR3 residues: CASSLSRVGTLDGYTF. CDR3 nucleotides: TGTGCCAGCAGCTTATCAAGGGTGGGGACCCTCGATGGCTACACCTTC.

This clonotype was detected a few times. The chain uses TRBV5-1 and TRBJ2-7, with a tentative D call TRBD2 (6 bases). Germline assignment: CDR1 SGHRS and CDR2 YFSETQ. The CDR3 covers 13 residues. V lost 5 bases and J 4 bases, leaving 13 bases between the germline ends. The CDR3 nucleotides read TGCGCCAGCAGTACGGGACTCGTTTACGAGCAGTACTTC. As protein: CASSTGLVYEQYF.

This clonotype was seen repeatedly, ten times or more. V is TRBV6-1 and J is TRBJ2-7; the D is unclear. Trimming shortened V by 1 base and J by 5 bases, and 9 bases separated the two germline ends. Germline V gene sequence: CDR1 MNHNS, CDR2 SASEGT. The CDR3 totals 13 residues. The CDR3 loop reads CASSEEGADEQYF. DNA for the CDR3: TGTGCCAGCAGTGAAGAAGGAGCTGACGAGCAGTACTTC.

This chain connects TRBV29-1 to TRBJ1-1; possibly TRBD1 for D (6 bases). Germline V CDR1 and CDR2: SQVTM, ANQGSEA. This CDR3 is 13 amino acids long. V dropped 0 bases and J dropped 12 bases, with 17 bases sitting between them. The CDR3 sequence: CSVEDWGGGKTFF. As DNA, the CDR3 is TGCAGCGTTGAAGATTGGGGGGGCGGGAAAACTTTCTTT. Looking up the rest from reference TRBV29-1 and TRBJ1-1 gives the full variable domain: SAVISQKPSRDICQRGTSLTIQCQVDSQVTMMFWYRQQPGQSLTLIATANQGSEATYESGFVIDKFPISRPNLTFSTLTVSNMSPEDSSIYLCSVEDWGGGKTFFGQGTRLTVV.

The chain is built from TRBV20-1 and TRBJ2-7; 8 nucleotides line up with TRBD1. V shed 6 bases, J shed 3 bases, and the junction held 4 bases outside the gene matches. CDR1 DFQATT and CDR2 SNEGSKA come from the germline V gene (reference sequence). The CDR3 sequence is 12 residues long. The CDR3 nucleotides read TGCAGTGCCAACAGGGGGTACTACGAGCAGTACTTC. Translating gives CSANRGYYEQYF.

The J gene is TRBJ2-7, the V gene TRBV6-5; 13 bases align to TRBD2. Germline CDR1 and CDR2: MNHEY and SVGAGI. After removal of 4 bases from V and 4 bases from J, the junction contained 4 bases not matched to a gene. This CDR3 has 15 residues. The CDR3 reads CASSWTSGRFYEQYF. The CDR3, as DNA: TGTGCCAGCAGTTGGACTAGCGGGAGATTTTACGAGCAGTACTTC.

The chain uses TRBV11-2 and TRBJ2-3; D is unclear. CDR1 and CDR2 from the germline V gene are SGHAT and FQNNGV. The length of the CDR3 is 16 residues. Trimming stripped 1 base from V and 2 bases from J, with 13 bases between. The CDR3 DNA reads as TGTGCCAGCAGCTTAGGGGCAGGACCCTCCACAGATACGCAGTATTTT. It translates to CASSLGAGPSTDTQYF.

The table lists this clonotype with a few counts. Relative to the germline gene, one junction end is altered; a read error may explain this. The chain links TRBV7-2 to TRBJ2-4; D ambiguous. The CDR3 consists of 12 residues. CDR1 is SGHTA, CDR2 FQGNSA, per germline. As DNA, the CDR3 is TGTGCCAGCGGCTTTATCGACTCCAGTCAGTACTTC. This gives the protein CASGFIDSSQYF.

The chain has TRBV7-9 and TRBJ2-3; D might be TRBD2 (5 bases). CDR3 length: 12 amino acids. CDR1 is SEHNR, CDR2 FQNEAQ, per germline (reference sequence). V lost 4 bases to trimming and J lost 10 bases, with 12 bases between them. The DNA of the CDR3 is TGTGCCAGCAGCTCGGACTGGCCGGCGCAGTATTTT. Encoded protein: CASSSDWPAQYF. Using reference TRBV7-9 and TRBJ2-3 for the parts outside the CDR3, the full variable domain is DTGVSQNPRHKITKRGQNVTFRCDPISEHNRLYWYRQTLGQGPEFLTYFQNEAQLEKSRLLSDRFSAERPKGSFSTLEIQRTEQGDSAMYLCASSSDWPAQYFGPGTRLTVL.

The chain uses TRBV20-1 and TRBJ2-7, with a possible D match to TRBD2 (6 bases). With 0 bases removed from V and 0 bases from J, the gap between germline ends came to 15 bases. The CDR3 runs to 16 residues. Germline assignment: CDR1 DFQATT and CDR2 SNEGSKA (reference sequence). The DNA for the CDR3 is TGCAGTGCTAGAGAGGAGATGCTAGCGAACTCCTACGAGCAGTACTTC. It specifies CSAREEMLANSYEQYF.

This clonotype was found many times. This sequence joins TRBV11-2 and TRBJ1-3, with D possibly matching TRBD1 (5 bases). The CDR3 length is 14 residues. Germline CDR1 reads SGHAT; CDR2 reads FQNNGV. The V and J ends lost 5 bases and 2 bases respectively, with 10 bases between them. In DNA, the CDR3 is TGTGCCAGCAGCCCCCCGACAGCTGGAAACACCATATATTTT. It specifies CASSPPTAGNTIYF. Based on the CDR3 plus reference TRBV11-2 and TRBJ1-3, the full variable domain is EAGVAQSPRYKIIEKRQSVAFWCNPISGHATLYWYQQILGQGPKLLIQFQNNGVVDDSQLPKDRFSAERLKGVDSTLKIQPAKLEDSAVYLCASSPPTAGNTIYFGEGSWLTVV.

This clonotype has ten or more counts. This chain connects TRBV15 to TRBJ2-7, with D unresolved. CDR3 length: 11 amino acids. V gave up 3 bases and J gave up 5 bases, with 5 bases separating them. Germline V gene data show CDR1 as LNHNV and CDR2 as YYDKDF (reference sequence). The CDR3 region has the DNA TGTGCCACCAGCAGTTCCCACGAGCAGTACTTC. Translating gives CATSSSHEQYF.

The chain recombines TRBV5-8 with TRBJ2-2, with TRBD1 as a possible D gene (6 bases). CDR1 SGHTS and CDR2 YDEGEE come from the germline V gene. With 2 bases removed from V and 2 bases from J, the gap between germline ends came to 13 bases. The CDR3 has 16 amino acids. CDR3: CASSFMTGTNTGELFF. DNA of the CDR3: TGTGCCAGCAGCTTTATGACAGGAACCAACACCGGGGAGCTGTTTTTT. The full variable domain, its missing parts supplied by reference TRBV5-8 and TRBJ2-2, is EAGVTQSPTHLIKTRGQQATLRCSPISGHTSVYWYQQALGLGLQFLLWYDEGEERNRGNFPPRFSGRQFPNYSSELNVNALELEDSALYLCASSFMTGTNTGELFFGEGSRLTVL.

This chain joins TRBV9 and TRBJ2-1; TRBD2 matches at 9 bases. The CDR3 spans 17 residues. The junction had 15 bases not matched to a gene; V was cut back by 4 bases and J by 7 bases. The germline V gene has CDR1 SGDLS and CDR2 YYNGEE. The CDR3 nucleotides read TGTGCCAGCAGCCTAACCCCTCTAGCGGGACTCGGGAATGAGCAGTTCTTC. Translating gives CASSLTPLAGLGNEQFF.

The chain employs TRBV2 and TRBJ1-6; D unresolved. V dropped 3 bases and J dropped 0 bases, with 6 bases sitting between them. Germline-derived CDR1 and CDR2 are SNHLY and FYNNEI. The CDR3 is 15 residues long. The CDR3 reads CASSEVGSYNSPLHF. The CDR3 DNA follows: TGTGCCAGCAGTGAGGTTGGCTCCTATAATTCACCCCTCCACTTT. Together with reference TRBV2 and TRBJ1-6, the CDR3 gives the full variable domain: EPEVTQTPSHQVTQMGQEVILRCVPISNHLYFYWYRQILGQKVEFLVSFYNNEISEKSEIFDDQFSVERPDGSNFTLKIRSTKLEDSAMYFCASSEVGSYNSPLHFGNGTRLTVT.

A few counts support this clonotype. The chain employs TRBV19 and TRBJ1-1; D might be TRBD1 (5 bases). V gave up 5 bases and J gave up 4 bases, with 20 bases separating them. The CDR3 has 16 residues. The V gene's germline CDR1 is LNHDA and CDR2 SQIVND (reference sequence). The CDR3 region is CASSHHRGVIGTEAFF. The DNA for the CDR3 is TGTGCCAGTAGTCATCACAGAGGGGTTATTGGCACTGAAGCTTTCTTT. The complete variable domain, with remaining parts taken from reference TRBV19 and TRBJ1-1, reads DGGITQSPKYLFRKEGQNVTLSCEQNLNHDAMYWYRQDPGQGLRLIYYSQIVNDFQKGDIAEGYSVSREKKESFPLTVTSAQKNPTAFYLCASSHHRGVIGTEAFFGQGTRLTVV.

This clonotype was counted between two and nine times. The chain carries TRBV18 and TRBJ1-3, with 7 positions matching TRBD1. Trimming removed 6 bases from V and 2 bases from J; junction bases left unmatched: 10. CDR1 is KGHSH, CDR2 LQKENI, per germline. CDR3 size: 16 residues. CDR3 in DNA: TGTGCCAGCTCGCAACTGGGACAGAATACTGGAAACACCATATATTTT. It encodes CASSQLGQNTGNTIYF.

This clonotype was counted once. The CDR3 is CASIVGTEAFF. CDR3 in DNA: TGTGCCAGTATAGTGGGCACTGAAGCTTTCTTT. This sequence joins TRBV6-1 and TRBJ1-1; unclear D gene. This CDR3 spans 11 amino acids. Germline CDR1 reads MNHNS; CDR2 reads SASEGT. V lost 9 bases, J lost 4 bases, and 9 bases lay in between.

The rearrangement joins TRBV7-9 to TRBJ1-2; D gene unclear. This CDR3 is 14 amino acids long. The V end was cut by 0 bases, the J end by 4 bases, with 9 bases between. Germline V lookup: CDR1 SEHNR, CDR2 FQNEAQ (reference sequence). CDR3 in DNA: TGTGCCAGCAGCTTAGCGAGCGGGTCCTATGGCTACACCTTC. Protein product: CASSLASGSYGYTF.

The table lists this clonotype with a few counts. As DNA, the CDR3 is TGTGCCTGGAACCATTTTGGGGCCAACGTCCTGACTTTC. Translation gives CAWNHFGANVLTF. The rearrangement links TRBV30 to TRBJ2-6; no definite D call. The CDR3 loop spans 13 amino acids. Germline CDR1 GTSNPN, CDR2 SVGIG (reference sequence). V was cut by 4 bases and J by 3 bases, with 7 bases left in between.

This chain links TRBV20-1 with TRBJ2-5; tentative D call: TRBD2 (6 bases). This CDR3 is 13 amino acids long. Germline values: CDR1 DFQATT, CDR2 SNEGSKA (reference sequence). Trimming cost V 8 bases and J 5 bases, with 18 bases left between them. The CDR3 coding sequence is TGCAGTACAGACCGAGCCGGGGGTGAGACCCAGTACTTC. Residues: CSTDRAGGETQYF.

This clonotype occurred many times. This chain uses TRBV7-2 with TRBJ2-5; the match to TRBD2 covers 10 bases. The J segment lost 4 bases and the V segment lost 2 bases, leaving 4 bases of the junction unmatched. Germline CDR1 is SGHTA and CDR2 is FQGNSA. The CDR3 runs to 15 residues. The CDR3 reads CASSLNLAGAETQYF. For the CDR3, the DNA is TGTGCCAGCAGCTTAAATCTAGCGGGAGCAGAGACCCAGTACTTC.

V usage is TRBV6-2 or TRBV6-3 and J usage is TRBJ2-3; D is unclear. CDR3 length: 13 residues. CDR1 and CDR2 from the germline V gene are MNHEY and SVGEGT. V lost 0 bases, J lost 7 bases, and 8 bases lay in between. This CDR3 is CASSYSDGYTQYF. CDR3 DNA sequence: TGTGCCAGCAGTTACTCGGACGGTTATACGCAGTATTTT.